The 12 T cell receptor beta chains reported below all come from one sample, sequenced in a study of shared clonotypes between healthy human individuals. Clones were sequenced by immunoSEQ multiplex PCR, and TCRdb holds only the in-frame ones, with some missing. Counted here are approximately 2.1 million clones, 85% to 95% occurring once; the ten biggest clones make up 0.39%. Sequencing used naive CD4+ T cells from PBMCs. Subset meaning: CD45RA+ positively selected. These receptors originate from a young man in good health. Some clones in this sample may be carry-over from other donors' samples.

The J gene is TRBJ1-5, the V gene TRBV10-3, with D tentatively TRBD1 (6 bases). From germline, CDR1 is ENHRY and CDR2 SYGVKD. V lost 7 bases, J lost 4 bases, and 11 bases lay in between. The CDR3 is 13 amino acids. CDR3 DNA sequence: TGTGCCATCAAGGGGGGCCTTAATCAGCCCCAGCATTTT. It is translated as CAIKGGLNQPQHF.

The chain combines TRBV6-1 with TRBJ1-5; D is possibly TRBD1 (5 bases). The CDR3 covers 15 residues. Trimming pared 3 bases from V and 3 bases from J, leaving 12 bases between. Germline loops: CDR1 MNHNS, CDR2 SASEGT. For the CDR3, the DNA is TGTGCCAGCAGTGAGCCCCAGGGCCCCAATCAGCCCCAGCATTTT. Its protein is CASSEPQGPNQPQHF.

Concerning this clone: Different DNA sequences within this sample yield the same CDR3. The chain links TRBV7-2 to TRBJ1-1, with TRBD1 matching over 7 bases. Trimming removed 5 bases from V and 1 base from J; junction bases left unmatched: 1. The CDR3 extends over 13 amino acids. Germline V gives CDR1 SGHTA, CDR2 FQGNSA. The CDR3 sequence: CASSRDRNTEAFF. As DNA, the CDR3 is TGTGCCAGCAGCCGGGACAGGAACACTGAAGCTTTCTTT. The complete variable domain, with remaining parts taken from reference TRBV7-2 and TRBJ1-1, reads GAGVSQSPSNKVTEKGKDVELRCDPISGHTALYWYRQSLGQGLEFLIYFQGNSAPDKSGLPSDRFSAERTGGSVSTLTIQRTQQEDSAVYLCASSRDRNTEAFFGQGTRLTVV.

This chain connects TRBV7-2 to TRBJ2-2; D is undetermined. The germline V gene encodes CDR1 SGHTA and CDR2 FQGNSA. The CDR3 extends over 13 amino acids. V lost 1 base to trimming and J lost 6 bases, with 6 bases between them. The chain's CDR3 is CASSLVSSGELFF. CDR3 nucleotide sequence: TGTGCCAGCAGCTTAGTTAGCTCCGGGGAGCTGTTTTTT. Drawing the rest from reference TRBV7-2 and TRBJ2-2, the complete variable domain is GAGVSQSPSNKVTEKGKDVELRCDPISGHTALYWYRQSLGQGLEFLIYFQGNSAPDKSGLPSDRFSAERTGGSVSTLTIQRTQQEDSAVYLCASSLVSSGELFFGEGSRLTVL.

CDR3 nucleotide sequence: TGTGCCAGCAGCTTAAGGGGACAGGCTAATGAAAAACTGTTTTTT. This codes for CASSLRGQANEKLFF. The chain joins TRBV7-6 to TRBJ1-4; 8 bases line up with TRBD1. Germline V lookup: CDR1 SGHVS, CDR2 FNYEAQ. The CDR3 covers 15 residues. The ends lost 2 bases at V and 3 bases at J; junction bases unmatched: 2.

This chain connects TRBV18 to TRBJ2-7; maybe TRBD1 (5 bases). CDR3 length: 11 residues. The germline CDR1 and CDR2 sequences are KGHSH and LQKENI. The V end was cut by 6 bases, the J end by 7 bases, with 10 bases between. CDR3 sequence: CASSTDREQYF. CDR3 sequence (DNA): TGTGCCAGCTCGACTGACAGAGAGCAGTACTTC.

The rearrangement joins TRBV9 to TRBJ1-5; maybe TRBD1 (5 bases). The CDR3 length is 15 residues. CDR1 and CDR2 (germline): SGDLS, YYNGEE. Trimming removed 0 bases from V and 7 bases from J, with 14 bases in between. The CDR3 coding sequence is TGTGCCAGCAGCGTAGCTGGGCAGGGCGGACAGCCCCAGCATTTT. As protein: CASSVAGQGGQPQHF. Together with reference TRBV9 and TRBJ1-5, the CDR3 gives the full variable domain: DSGVTQTPKHLITATGQRVTLRCSPRSGDLSVYWYQQSLDQGLQFLIQYYNGEERAKGNILERFSAQQFPDLHSELNLSSLELGDSALYFCASSVAGQGGQPQHFGDGTRLSIL.

V gene TRBV5-6 combines with J gene TRBJ2-3; 7 bases align to TRBD1. Looked up from germline, CDR1 is SGHDT and CDR2 is YYEEEE. V gave up 3 bases and J gave up 3 bases; unmatched junction bases: 4. The CDR3 has 14 amino acids. Here the CDR3 DNA reads TGTGCCAGCAGCTCGACGACAGGGACAGATACGCAGTATTTT. Protein sequence: CASSSTTGTDTQYF.

J is TRBJ2-5 and V is TRBV7-9, with 7 bases aligning to TRBD1. CDR1 is SEHNR, CDR2 FQNEAQ, per germline (reference sequence). The CDR3 loop spans 14 amino acids. The V segment lost 2 bases and the J segment 4 bases; nucleotides outside the gene matches: 4. CDR3 nucleotide sequence: TGTGCCAGCAGCTTACTTAGGACAGGAGAGACCCAGTACTTC. Translated: CASSLLRTGETQYF.

V usage is TRBV5-5 and J usage is TRBJ1-6; 7 nucleotides agree with TRBD1. Germline V gives CDR1 SGHKS, CDR2 YYEKEE (reference sequence). The CDR3 extends over 14 amino acids. With V trimmed by 3 bases and J by 11 bases, 8 bases remained unmatched. CDR3 residues: CASSWDSPSAPLHF. CDR3 coding DNA: TGTGCCAGCAGCTGGGACAGCCCTTCGGCACCCCTCCACTTT.

The gene calls are TRBV7-9 and TRBJ2-7; D perhaps matches TRBD1 (6 bases). CDR1 SEHNR and CDR2 FQNEAQ come from the germline V gene (reference sequence). This CDR3 has 13 residues. The V end lost 5 bases, the J end lost 3 bases, and 11 bases lay between the germline ends. This CDR3 is CASSPQGIYEQYF. DNA of the CDR3: TGTGCCAGCAGCCCACAGGGAATCTACGAGCAGTACTTC.

This chain connects TRBV2 to TRBJ1-4; 8 bases match TRBD1. The trim removed 10 bases at V and 4 bases at J, leaving 11 bases unmatched. Germline V gene lookup returns CDR1 SNHLY and CDR2 FYNNEI. This CDR3 is 15 amino acids long. CDR3 sequence reads: CAMASGGVGNEKLFF. The CDR3 nucleotides are TGTGCCATGGCATCAGGGGGCGTAGGTAATGAAAAACTGTTTTTT.